This TCR beta chain was observed in a study of CD4 T cells in relation to SARS-CoV-2 and coronaviruses. Assay: immunoSEQ multiplex PCR; the TCRdb copy retains only in-frame clones and omits some. The data show tens of thousands of clones, with approximately 85% seen just once and approximately 3% held by the top ten. The clonotype originates from an adult with COVID-19. The sample taken for sequencing was memory CD4+ T cells from PBMCs.

CDR3: CASSIGLGGKRVEAFF. CDR3 nucleotides: TGTGCCAGTAGTATCGGCTTAGGGGGTAAAAGGGTTGAAGCTTTCTTT. The chain couples TRBV19 to TRBJ1-1; D perhaps matches TRBD1 (6 bases). This CDR3 comprises 16 residues. Germline V gene lookup returns CDR1 LNHDA and CDR2 SQIVND (reference sequence). The V gene lost 3 bases and the J gene lost 7 bases, with 21 bases spanning the gap.